This is a list of T cell receptor beta chains from one sample in a study of blood T cell repertoires in COVID-19. TCRdb keeps only in-frame clones here, not all; method: immunoSEQ multiplex PCR. The repertoire holds 100,000 to 150,000 clones, with 65% to 90% as singletons. The sequencing input was peripheral blood. Source of these receptors: a woman of 80 years or more with acute or convalescent COVID-19. CDR3s include the opening cysteine and the closing phenylalanine or tryptophan. Each record gives: D gene, J gene, V gene, clone size, CDR3 protein, CDR3 DNA. The D gene is left open where the match is weak. The size field is filled for only some rows; it gives once, few, many or a size class.

.	TRBJ1-1	TRBV3-1/TRBV3-2	.	CASSQAGVDTEAFF	TGTGCCAGCAGCCAAGCGGGGGTTGACACTGAAGCTTTCTTT
TRBD1	TRBJ2-3	TRBV5-6	.	CASSLGDRGLGTQYF	TGTGCCAGCAGCTTAGGGGACAGGGGGCTGGGTACGCAGTATTTT
.	TRBJ1-2	TRBV9	.	CASSVDENYGYTF	TGTGCCAGCAGCGTAGATGAGAACTATGGCTACACCTTC
TRBD2	TRBJ2-3	TRBV18	.	CASSPGLAGSTDTQYF	TGTGCCAGCTCACCGGGACTAGCGGGGAGCACAGATACGCAGTATTTT
TRBD1	TRBJ2-7	TRBV4-1	few	CASSQGGQGFEQYF	TGCGCCAGCAGCCAAGGGGGACAGGGGTTCGAGCAGTACTTC
TRBD1	TRBJ1-3	TRBV14	.	CASSRSTGNTIYF	TGTGCCAGCAGCCGCTCGACAGGGAACACCATATATTTT
.	TRBJ2-5	TRBV2	few	CASSEGLGRGETQYF	TGTGCCAGCAGTGAAGGGCTGGGAAGGGGAGAGACCCAGTACTTC
TRBD1	TRBJ1-1	TRBV19	.	CASLQGEVAEAFF	TGTGCCAGTCTACAGGGGGAGGTTGCTGAAGCTTTCTTT
.	TRBJ1-1	TRBV7-3	.	CASSAGPTLNTEAFF	TGTGCCAGCAGCGCGGGACCGACCTTGAACACTGAAGCTTTCTTT
TRBD2	TRBJ2-6	TRBV5-4	.	CASSPPGGPRGANVLTF	TGTGCCAGCAGCCCCCCGGGAGGACCTCGAGGGGCCAACGTCCTGACTTTC
.	TRBJ2-2	TRBV18	.	CASSLLHTRELFF	TGTGCCAGCTCGCTCCTCCACACCCGGGAGCTGTTTTTT
TRBD1	TRBJ1-1	TRBV20-1	.	CSAKDRGIAFF	TGCAGTGCTAAAGACAGGGGGATAGCTTTCTTT
.	TRBJ1-4	TRBV27	.	CASSLQGESEKLFF	TGTGCCAGCAGTTTACAGGGCGAGAGTGAAAAACTGTTTTTT
.	TRBJ1-5	TRBV13	.	CASSLSVSNQPQHF	TGTGCCAGCAGCTTATCAGTTAGCAATCAGCCCCAGCATTTT
.	TRBJ1-5	TRBV4-1	.	CASSQASNLRVRSNQPQHF	TGCGCCAGCAGCCAAGCCTCGAATCTCAGGGTTCGAAGCAATCAGCCCCAGCATTTT
TRBD1	TRBJ1-2	TRBV2	.	CASSDRGQGGYTF	TGTGCCAGCAGTGACAGGGGGCAGGGTGGCTACACCTTC
.	TRBJ1-2	TRBV6-5	.	CASSRSGAGYTF	TGTGCCAGCAGCCGTTCAGGGGCTGGCTACACCTTC
TRBD2	TRBJ2-3	TRBV7-9	.	CASSPRTSGSNTDTQYF	TGTGCCAGCAGCCCCCGGACTAGCGGGTCAAACACAGATACGCAGTATTTT
TRBD1	TRBJ1-6	TRBV14	.	CASSPPGQGNSPLHF	TGTGCCAGCAGCCCTCCGGGACAGGGGAATTCACCCCTCCACTTT
TRBD1	TRBJ1-2	TRBV5-4	.	CASSLEGAYGYTF	TGTGCCAGCAGCTTGGAGGGGGCCTATGGCTACACCTTC
.	TRBJ2-5	TRBV7-6	.	CASSPGETQYF	TGTGCCAGCAGCCCCGGGGAGACCCAGTACTTC
.	TRBJ1-5	TRBV11-2	once	CASSLGSGDQPQHF	TGTGCCAGCAGCTTAGGCTCGGGTGATCAGCCCCAGCATTTT
TRBD1	TRBJ1-1	TRBV5-1	.	CASSGLLGQRAEAFF	TGCGCCAGCAGTGGGTTGCTGGGACAGAGGGCTGAAGCTTTCTTT
TRBD1	TRBJ1-1	TRBV5-4	.	CASSWGDRWGAEAFF	TGTGCCAGCAGCTGGGGGGACAGGTGGGGCGCTGAAGCTTTCTTT
.	TRBJ1-4	TRBV3-1/TRBV3-2	.	CASSLSRARGSQKLFF	TGTGCCAGCAGCCTCAGTCGGGCCAGGGGCTCTCAAAAACTGTTTTTT
TRBD1	TRBJ1-2	TRBV7-2	.	CASSLAGTEYYGYTF	TGTGCCAGCAGCTTAGCCGGGACAGAATACTATGGCTACACCTTC
TRBD1	TRBJ2-2	TRBV5-1	.	CASIKGASTGELFF	TGCGCCAGCATTAAGGGGGCAAGCACCGGGGAGCTGTTTTTT
.	TRBJ1-1	TRBV3-1/TRBV3-2	.	CASSQGHKNTEAFF	TGTGCCAGCAGCCAGGGACATAAGAACACTGAAGCTTTCTTT
.	TRBJ2-7	TRBV6-2/TRBV6-3	few	CASSYLAFYEQYF	TGTGCCAGCAGTTACCTGGCTTTCTACGAGCAGTACTTC
.	TRBJ1-6	TRBV4-2	.	CASSQDAANYNSPLHF	TGTGCCAGCAGCCAAGACGCGGCTAATTATAATTCACCCCTCCACTTT
TRBD2	TRBJ2-5	TRBV2	.	CASTPGLAGGYETQYF	TGTGCCAGCACCCCCGGACTAGCGGGGGGGTACGAGACCCAGTACTTC
.	TRBJ1-1	TRBV6-5	.	CASSRVAEAFF	TGTGCCAGCAGCCGGGTTGCTGAAGCTTTCTTT
.	TRBJ2-1	TRBV6-6	.	CASNQRSSYNEQFF	TGTGCCAGCAACCAAAGGAGCTCCTACAATGAGCAGTTCTTC
.	TRBJ1-2	TRBV7-9	.	CASSLTYREDGYTF	TGTGCCAGCAGCTTAACATACAGGGAAGATGGCTACACCTTC
TRBD1	TRBJ2-7	TRBV6-5	once	CASRTGGSEQYF	TGTGCCAGCAGGACAGGGGGGAGCGAGCAGTACTTC
.	TRBJ1-4	TRBV6-5	once	CASSYRMGALSEKLFF	TGTGCCAGCAGTTACCGAATGGGGGCATTGAGTGAAAAACTGTTTTTT
.	TRBJ1-2	TRBV7-2	few	CASSLSLTATFYGYTF	TGTGCCAGCAGCTTAAGTCTAACAGCCACCTTCTATGGCTACACCTTC
.	TRBJ2-2	TRBV7-2	.	CASSLASGNTGELFF	TGTGCCAGCAGCTTAGCTAGCGGTAACACCGGGGAGCTGTTTTTT
.	TRBJ1-1	TRBV19	.	CASGPGSSMNTEAFF	TGTGCCAGTGGTCCCGGGTCGAGCATGAACACTGAAGCTTTCTTT
TRBD1	TRBJ2-1	TRBV3-1/TRBV3-2	.	CASSQGQGTGSFF	TGTGCCAGCAGCCAAGGACAAGGGACAGGATCGTTCTTC
.	TRBJ1-1	TRBV10-1	.	CASSLNTNTEAFF	TGCGCCAGCAGTTTGAACACGAACACTGAAGCTTTCTTT
TRBD1	TRBJ1-1	TRBV5-1	.	CASSLGVTGTGKAFF	TGCGCCAGCAGTCTGGGGGTGACCGGGACAGGGAAGGCTTTCTTT
.	TRBJ1-4	TRBV5-4	.	CASSIGGTLLSTNEKLFF	TGTGCCAGCAGCATAGGGGGTACCCTGCTGTCAACTAATGAAAAACTGTTTTTT
.	TRBJ1-1	TRBV25-1	few	CASSEGGTNTEAFF	TGTGCCAGCAGTGAAGGAGGCACGAACACTGAAGCTTTCTTT
.	TRBJ1-2	TRBV3-1/TRBV3-2	few	CASRPSGSDGYTF	TGTGCCAGCAGGCCATCGGGATCGGATGGCTACACCTTC
TRBD1	TRBJ1-4	TRBV5-4	.	CASSVTGDLNEKLFF	TGTGCCAGCAGTGTTACAGGGGATTTAAACGAAAAACTGTTTTTT
TRBD1	TRBJ1-2	TRBV3-1/TRBV3-2	once	CASSRKGASNYGYTF	TGTGCCAGCAGTCGAAAGGGGGCCTCTAACTATGGCTACACCTTC
.	TRBJ1-6	TRBV2	.	CASSEARDSPLHF	TGTGCCAGCAGTGAAGCGAGGGATTCACCCCTCCACTTT
TRBD1	TRBJ1-2	TRBV18	.	CASSPPDRANYGYTF	TGTGCCAGCTCACCACCCGACAGGGCTAACTATGGCTACACCTTC
TRBD1	TRBJ1-5	TRBV6-5	.	CASSRRTGWLWPQHF	TGTGCCAGCAGCCGTAGGACAGGGTGGTTGTGGCCCCAGCATTTT
.	TRBJ2-2	TRBV7-3	.	CASSFAGMSGTGELFF	TGTGCCAGCAGCTTTGCCGGGATGTCGGGGACCGGGGAGCTGTTTTTT
.	TRBJ1-4	TRBV18	.	CASSPSSVGEKLFF	TGTGCCAGCTCACCCTCCTCCGTCGGGGAAAAACTGTTTTTT
.	TRBJ1-4	TRBV5-1	.	CASSPSQPPNEKLFF	TGCGCCAGCAGCCCAAGCCAACCCCCTAATGAAAAACTGTTTTTT
.	TRBJ1-5	TRBV29-1	.	CSYSGKPQHF	TGCAGCTATTCGGGTAAGCCCCAGCATTTT
.	TRBJ1-2	TRBV7-2	.	CASSPFIEGYGYTF	TGTGCCAGCAGCCCATTTATTGAGGGCTATGGCTACACCTTC
TRBD2	TRBJ2-5	TRBV13	.	CASSLSSGGRTQYF	TGTGCCAGCAGCTTATCTAGCGGGGGGCGGACCCAGTACTTC
.	TRBJ2-5	TRBV7-9	.	CASSADSPGTQYF	TGTGCCAGCAGCGCGGACAGCCCAGGGACCCAGTACTTC
.	TRBJ2-2	TRBV6-2/TRBV6-3	.	CASSYRPRGGELFF	TGTGCCAGCAGTTACCGCCCTCGAGGCGGGGAGCTGTTTTTT
TRBD1	TRBJ1-4	TRBV9	.	CASSVGTGRGEKLFF	TGTGCCAGCAGCGTCGGGACAGGGAGAGGTGAAAAACTGTTTTTT